This T cell receptor beta chain is from a study of EBV T-cell therapy then PD-1 blockade in nasopharyngeal carcinoma (TCRdb year 2021). Per the publication, the treatment or condition label means: AdE1-LMPpoly-expanded autologous EBV-specific T-cell therapy followed by anti-PD-1 nivolumab. The Qiagen DNeasy Kit was used to extract genomic DNA from the sorted cells. The immunoSEQ platform was used for deep sequencing of the TCR beta chain. The published analysis was carried out like this. The immunoSEQ Analyzer software was used to analyze the repertoire data. The table was pulled from immuneACCESS by TCRdb, which kept in-frame rearrangements only. Such tables lose some clones; where checked, under half of the loss comes from unresolved V genes, and the rest has no known cause. V, J and clone size reflect that table, while D and trimming were determined from the DNA. Here the sample has around 13,000 clones; less than 90% occur a single time. The ten largest account for approximately 30% of the sample.

CDR1 MNHEY and CDR2 SVGEGT are derived from the germline V gene. The CDR3 numbers 20 residues from cysteine through phenylalanine. The DNA shown is the 60-base CDR3, in frame from base 1. The junction carries 21 bases between V and J, which are trimmed by 0 bases and 3 bases respectively. Worth noting for this clone: Its recognized antigen is unknown. No per-base quality is available; no much larger clone lies one base away.

The receptor chain draws on TRBV6-2 or TRBV6-3 and TRBJ2-6, with the D gene too uncertain to name. This receptor was identified in a man aged 35 to 55 with nasopharyngeal carcinoma. This specimen was CD8+ T cells from blood, taken around day 100 from a patient whose treatment included autologous EBV-specific T cells and nivolumab. The DNA is as follows: TGTGCCAGCAGTTACTCATTTTCGACCGGGCCCTCTCGTGGGGCCAACGTCCTGACTTTC. Its translation is CASSYSFSTGPSRGANVLTF.